The text below deals with one T cell receptor (beta chain). Antigen specificity is unknown. These data belong to a study of cytomegalovirus exposure and HLA in healthy donors. The study's findings and limits: Associated with HLA alleles at 0.05 false discovery rate in a later analysis were about 17,000 TCR beta sequences.

Primers included in the PCR were 60 Vbeta and 13 Jbeta primers. Sequencing was performed with immunoSEQ multiplex PCR; in TCRdb, only in-frame clones are kept and a portion is missing. This table lists tens of thousands of clones. Per germline, CDR1 LNHDA and CDR2 SQIVND (reference sequence). The V gene lost 6 bases and the J gene lost 2 bases, with 10 bases spanning the gap. This CDR3 spans 13 amino acids. The chain has TRBV19 and TRBJ2-5; tentatively, D is TRBD2 (7 bases). Input material: PBMCs. This clonotype was sampled from a woman aged 55-69 years in good health and CMV-seropositive. The CDR3 DNA is TGTGCCAGTAGCGGGGGGCAACAAGAGACCCAGTACTTC. Amino acid sequence: CASSGGQQETQYF.